This T cell receptor beta chain was documented in a study of metastatic and nonmetastatic thyroid tumors. About the study: The authors compared repertoires across blood and tumor or nodule tissue from malignant and benign thyroid patients. Study findings and constraints: Benign nodules were reported to have significantly lower TCR beta diversity than malignant thyroid tumors, in blood and tumor.

Deletions cut 3 bases from V and 8 bases from J, with 13 bases between. This CDR3 comprises 13 residues. Germline V gene lookup returns CDR1 LGHNA and CDR2 YSLEER. None of the patients had undergone any treatment ahead of thyroid surgery. As for this clone: Its target is unknown.

In the original workflow: A distant-metastasis classifier for papillary thyroid cancer was built using CDR3 differences across clinicopathological groups. MiXCR reprocessed the PCR reads for TCRdb. These V and J calls originate from TCRdb's pipeline instead of the authors' own analysis. The table includes several thousand clones, approximately 30% detected once. J is TRBJ1-2 and V is TRBV4-3; D is undetermined. Sequencing input: adjacent normal tissue. This receptor was identified in a female donor with papillary thyroid cancer or a benign thyroid nodule (not recorded which). Some clones in this sample may be carry-over from other donors' samples. CDR3: CASSQAGGRGYTF. Here the CDR3 DNA reads TGCGCCAGCAGCCAGGCGGGAGGGAGAGGCTACACCTTC.